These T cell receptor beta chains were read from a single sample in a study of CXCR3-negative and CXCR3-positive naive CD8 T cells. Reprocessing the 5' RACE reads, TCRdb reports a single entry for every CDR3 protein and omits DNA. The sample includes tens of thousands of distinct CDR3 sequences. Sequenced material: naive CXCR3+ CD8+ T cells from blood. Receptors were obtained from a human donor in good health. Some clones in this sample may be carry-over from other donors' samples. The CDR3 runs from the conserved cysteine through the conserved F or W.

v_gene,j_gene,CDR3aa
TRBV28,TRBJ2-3,CATRGPTDTQYF
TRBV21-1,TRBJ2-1,CASSKPTSHEQFF
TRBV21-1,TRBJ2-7,CASSKAPQDPYEQYF
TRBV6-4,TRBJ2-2,CASSKGGHTNTGELFF
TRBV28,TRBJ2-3,CASSLLAGGLVGDTQYF
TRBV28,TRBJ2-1,CASSFGPGESSYNEQFF
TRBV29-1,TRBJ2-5,CSVVAPNQETQYF
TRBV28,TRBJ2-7,CASSYTRKGDYEQYF
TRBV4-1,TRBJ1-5,CASSQDPPGNSNQPQHF
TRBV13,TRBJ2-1,CASERGGYNEQFF
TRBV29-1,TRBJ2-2,CSVERRDSTGELFF
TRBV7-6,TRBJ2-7,CASSGGQTYEQYF
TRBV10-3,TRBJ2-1,CAISESQGADEQFF
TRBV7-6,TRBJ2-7,CASSLADGAYEQYF
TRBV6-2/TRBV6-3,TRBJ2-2,CASSYLASAVGELFF
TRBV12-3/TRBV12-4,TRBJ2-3,CASSPPGPGDTQYF
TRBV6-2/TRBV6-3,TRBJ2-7,CASSPLTDKYEQYF
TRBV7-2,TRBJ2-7,CASSAITSSYEQYF
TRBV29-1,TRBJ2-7,CSLLLAGVEEQYF
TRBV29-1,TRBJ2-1,CSVQGTGGVNEQFF